This T cell receptor beta chain is from a study of CD8+ T cells in alopecia areata. General observations from the study: For lesional scalp, especially alopecia totalis/universalis, clonality was higher than in normal scalp. Scalp samples also yield sequences from resident alphabeta T cells of normal skin.

Following RNA extraction, reverse transcription yielded cDNA that acted as the sequencing template. Sequenced by immunoSEQ multiplex PCR; TCRdb stores in-frame clones only, minus some. The profile shows 200,000 to 250,000 clones, approximately 53% of them singletons. Concerning this clone: Antigen: not known.

Deletions cut 7 bases from V and 4 bases from J, with 9 bases between. Germline values: CDR1 LNHDA, CDR2 SQIVND (reference sequence). The CDR3 extends over 12 amino acids. The specimen sequenced was CD8+ T cells sorted from blood. This chain joins TRBV19 and TRBJ2-3; D might be TRBD2 (5 bases). The source of this sequence is a human donor in good health. As DNA, the CDR3 is TGTGCCAGTACCGGGATCGCAGATACGCAGTATTTT. Translated, it gives CASTGIADTQYF.